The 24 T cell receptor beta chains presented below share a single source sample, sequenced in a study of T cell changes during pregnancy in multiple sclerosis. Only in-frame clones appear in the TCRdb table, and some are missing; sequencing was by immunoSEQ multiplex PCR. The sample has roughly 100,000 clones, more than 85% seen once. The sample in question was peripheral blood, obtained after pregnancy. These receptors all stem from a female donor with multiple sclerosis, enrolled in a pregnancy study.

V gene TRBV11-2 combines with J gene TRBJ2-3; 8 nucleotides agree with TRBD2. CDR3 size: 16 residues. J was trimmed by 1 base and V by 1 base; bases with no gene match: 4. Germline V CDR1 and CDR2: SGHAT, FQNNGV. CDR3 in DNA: TGTGCCAGCAGCTTAGGAGGTAGCGGGGGCACAGATACGCAGTATTTT. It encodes CASSLGGSGGTDTQYF.

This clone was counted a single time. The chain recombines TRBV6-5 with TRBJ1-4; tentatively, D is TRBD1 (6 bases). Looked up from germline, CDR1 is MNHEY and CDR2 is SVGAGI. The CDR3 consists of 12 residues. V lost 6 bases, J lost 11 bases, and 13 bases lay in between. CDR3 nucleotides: TGTGCCAGCAGCTCCAAGGGGGACAAACTGTTTTTT. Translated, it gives CASSSKGDKLFF.

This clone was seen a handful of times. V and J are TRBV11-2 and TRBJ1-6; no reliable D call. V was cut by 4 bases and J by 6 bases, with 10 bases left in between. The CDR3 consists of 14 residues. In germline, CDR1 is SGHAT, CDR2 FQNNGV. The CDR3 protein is CASSYSVVNSPLHF. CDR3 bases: TGTGCCAGCAGCTATTCAGTTGTTAATTCACCCCTCCACTTT.

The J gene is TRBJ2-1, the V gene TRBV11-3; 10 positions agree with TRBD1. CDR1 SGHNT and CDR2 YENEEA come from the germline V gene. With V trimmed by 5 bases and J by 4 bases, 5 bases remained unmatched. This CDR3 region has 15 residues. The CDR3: CASSSRGQGYNEQFF. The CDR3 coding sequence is TGTGCCAGCAGCAGCCGGGGACAGGGGTACAATGAGCAGTTCTTC.

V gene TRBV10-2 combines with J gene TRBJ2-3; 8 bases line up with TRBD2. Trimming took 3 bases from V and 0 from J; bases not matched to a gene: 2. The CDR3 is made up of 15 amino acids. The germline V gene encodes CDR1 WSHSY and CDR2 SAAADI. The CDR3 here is CASSDGGGSTDTQYF. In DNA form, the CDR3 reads TGCGCCAGCAGTGACGGGGGGGGGAGCACAGATACGCAGTATTTT.

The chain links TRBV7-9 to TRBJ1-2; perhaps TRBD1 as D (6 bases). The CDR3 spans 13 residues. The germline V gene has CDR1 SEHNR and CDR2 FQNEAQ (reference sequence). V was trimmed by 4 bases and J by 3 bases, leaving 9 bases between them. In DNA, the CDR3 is TGTGCCAGCAGCTCCGGGACATACTATGGCTACACCTTC. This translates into CASSSGTYYGYTF.

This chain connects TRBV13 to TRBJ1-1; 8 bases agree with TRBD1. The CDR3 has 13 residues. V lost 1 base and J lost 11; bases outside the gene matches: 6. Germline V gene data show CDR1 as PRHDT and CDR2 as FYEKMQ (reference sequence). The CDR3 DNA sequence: TGTGCCAGCAGCTTAGAGGGCCAGGGGGCCGCTTTCTTT. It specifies CASSLEGQGAAFF.

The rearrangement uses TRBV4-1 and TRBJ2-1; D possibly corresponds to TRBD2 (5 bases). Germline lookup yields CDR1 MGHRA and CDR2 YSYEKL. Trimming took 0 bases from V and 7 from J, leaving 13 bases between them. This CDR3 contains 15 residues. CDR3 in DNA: TGCGCCAGCAGCCAAGAGTCTCGGGGTTTGAATGAGCAGTTCTTC. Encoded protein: CASSQESRGLNEQFF.

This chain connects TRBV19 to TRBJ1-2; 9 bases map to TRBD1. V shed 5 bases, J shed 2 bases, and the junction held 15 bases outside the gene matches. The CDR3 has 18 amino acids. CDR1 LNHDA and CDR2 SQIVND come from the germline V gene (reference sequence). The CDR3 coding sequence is TGTGCCAGTAGTGGCGGGTACAGGGGGCTTGTTGCAAACTATGGCTACACCTTC. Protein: CASSGGYRGLVANYGYTF.

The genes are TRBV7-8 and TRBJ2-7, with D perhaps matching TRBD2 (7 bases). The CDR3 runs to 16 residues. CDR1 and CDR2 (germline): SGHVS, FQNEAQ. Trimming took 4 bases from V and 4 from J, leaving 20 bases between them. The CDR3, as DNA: TGTGCCAGCAGCTCCCTGCGCTGGGGGGGCCAGTACGAGCAGTACTTC. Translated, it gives CASSSLRWGGQYEQYF.

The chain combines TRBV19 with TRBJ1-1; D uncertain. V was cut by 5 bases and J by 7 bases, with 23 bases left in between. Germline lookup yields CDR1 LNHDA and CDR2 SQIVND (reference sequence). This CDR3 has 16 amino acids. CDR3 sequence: CASSPTTGWVHYEAFF. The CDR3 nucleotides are TGTGCCAGTAGTCCCACCACGGGATGGGTCCACTATGAAGCTTTCTTT.

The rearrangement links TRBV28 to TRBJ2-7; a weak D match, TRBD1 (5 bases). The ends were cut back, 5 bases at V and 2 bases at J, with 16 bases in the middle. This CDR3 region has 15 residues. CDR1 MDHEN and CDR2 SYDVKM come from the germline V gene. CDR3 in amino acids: CASSGFSGRAYEQYF. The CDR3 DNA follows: TGTGCCAGCAGTGGATTTTCGGGCAGGGCCTACGAGCAGTACTTC.

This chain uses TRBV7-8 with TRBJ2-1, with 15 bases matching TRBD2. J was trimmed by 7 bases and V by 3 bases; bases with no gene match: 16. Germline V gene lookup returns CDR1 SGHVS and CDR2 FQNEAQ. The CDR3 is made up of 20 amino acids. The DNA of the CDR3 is TGTGCCAGCAGCTTGTACGGACTAGCGGGGGGGGTTAATTTGGGTAATGAGCAGTTCTTC. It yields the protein CASSLYGLAGGVNLGNEQFF.

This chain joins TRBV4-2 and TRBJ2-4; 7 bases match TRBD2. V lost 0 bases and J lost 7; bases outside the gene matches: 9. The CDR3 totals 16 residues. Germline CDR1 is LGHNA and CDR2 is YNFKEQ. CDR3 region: CASSQDRQGGWNIQYF. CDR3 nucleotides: TGTGCCAGCAGCCAAGATAGGCAGGGAGGGTGGAACATTCAGTACTTC.

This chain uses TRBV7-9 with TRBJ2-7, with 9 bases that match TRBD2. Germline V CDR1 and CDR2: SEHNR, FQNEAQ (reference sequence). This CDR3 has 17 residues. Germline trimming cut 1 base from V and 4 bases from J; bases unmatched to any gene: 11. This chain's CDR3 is CASSLGGLAGFWYEQYF. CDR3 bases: TGTGCCAGCAGCTTAGGGGGACTAGCAGGTTTTTGGTACGAGCAGTACTTC.

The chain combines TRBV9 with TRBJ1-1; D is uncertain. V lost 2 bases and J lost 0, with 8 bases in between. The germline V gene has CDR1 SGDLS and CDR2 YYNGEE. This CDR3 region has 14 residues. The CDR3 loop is CASSVGSLNTEAFF. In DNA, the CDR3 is TGTGCCAGCAGCGTGGGCAGTTTGAACACTGAAGCTTTCTTT.

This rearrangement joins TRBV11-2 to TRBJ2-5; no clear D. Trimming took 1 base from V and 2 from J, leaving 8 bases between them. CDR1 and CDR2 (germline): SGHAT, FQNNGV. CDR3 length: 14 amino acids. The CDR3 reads CASSLVGAQETQYF. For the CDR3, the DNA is TGTGCCAGCAGCTTAGTGGGCGCACAAGAGACCCAGTACTTC.

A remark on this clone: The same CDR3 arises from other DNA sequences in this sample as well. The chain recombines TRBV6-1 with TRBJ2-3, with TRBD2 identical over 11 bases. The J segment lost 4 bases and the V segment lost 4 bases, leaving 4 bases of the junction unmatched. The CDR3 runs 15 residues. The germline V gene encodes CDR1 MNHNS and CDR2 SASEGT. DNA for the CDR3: TGTGCCAGCAGTGGTTTAGCGGGGGGGCCAGATACGCAGTATTTT. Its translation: CASSGLAGGPDTQYF.

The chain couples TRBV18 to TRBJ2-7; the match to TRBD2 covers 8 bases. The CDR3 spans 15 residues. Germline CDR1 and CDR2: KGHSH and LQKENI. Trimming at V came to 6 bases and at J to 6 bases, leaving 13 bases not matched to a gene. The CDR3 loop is CASSLPSGGVREQYF. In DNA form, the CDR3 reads TGTGCCAGCTCCCTCCCCTCGGGAGGGGTCCGCGAGCAGTACTTC.

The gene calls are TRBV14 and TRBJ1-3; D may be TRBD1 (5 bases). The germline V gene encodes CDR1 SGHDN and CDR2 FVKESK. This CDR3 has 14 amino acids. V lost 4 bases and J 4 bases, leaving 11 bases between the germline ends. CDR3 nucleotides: TGTGCCAGCAGCCGCCAAGGGGCCGGAAACACCATATATTTT. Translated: CASSRQGAGNTIYF.

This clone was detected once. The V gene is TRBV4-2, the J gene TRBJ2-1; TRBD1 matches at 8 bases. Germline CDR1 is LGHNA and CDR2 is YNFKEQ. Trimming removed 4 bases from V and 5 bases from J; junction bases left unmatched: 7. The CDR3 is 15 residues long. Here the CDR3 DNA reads TGTGCCAGCAGCCTAGGACAGGGTGTCGACAATGAGCAGTTCTTC. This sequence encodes CASSLGQGVDNEQFF.

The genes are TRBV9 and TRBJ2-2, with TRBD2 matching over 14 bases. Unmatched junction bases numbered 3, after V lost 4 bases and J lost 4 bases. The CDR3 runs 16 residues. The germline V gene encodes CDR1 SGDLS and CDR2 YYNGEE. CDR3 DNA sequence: TGTGCCAGCAGCCGGACTAGCGGGGGGACCACCGGGGAGCTGTTTTTT. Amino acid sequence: CASSRTSGGTTGELFF. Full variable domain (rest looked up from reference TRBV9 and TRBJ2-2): DSGVTQTPKHLITATGQRVTLRCSPRSGDLSVYWYQQSLDQGLQFLIQYYNGEERAKGNILERFSAQQFPDLHSELNLSSLELGDSALYFCASSRTSGGTTGELFFGEGSRLTVL.

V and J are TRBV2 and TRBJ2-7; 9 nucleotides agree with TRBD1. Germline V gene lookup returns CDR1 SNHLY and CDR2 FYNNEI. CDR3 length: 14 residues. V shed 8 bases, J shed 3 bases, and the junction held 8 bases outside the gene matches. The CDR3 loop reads CASGGQGTNYEQYF. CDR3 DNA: TGTGCCAGCGGGGGACAGGGCACCAACTACGAGCAGTACTTC. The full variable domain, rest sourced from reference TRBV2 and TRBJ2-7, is EPEVTQTPSHQVTQMGQEVILRCVPISNHLYFYWYRQILGQKVEFLVSFYNNEISEKSEIFDDQFSVERPDGSNFTLKIRSTKLEDSAMYFCASGGQGTNYEQYFGPGTRLTVT.

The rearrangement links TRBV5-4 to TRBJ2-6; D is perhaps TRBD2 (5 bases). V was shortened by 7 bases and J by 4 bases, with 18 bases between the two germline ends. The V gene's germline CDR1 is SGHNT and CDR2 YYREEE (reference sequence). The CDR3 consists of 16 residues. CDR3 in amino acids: CASPGQGAEGANVLTF. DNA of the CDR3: TGTGCCAGCCCGGGCCAAGGAGCGGAGGGGGCCAACGTCCTGACTTTC.